This T cell receptor (beta chain) emerged from a study of identical twins. Template switching added a universal primer site, and cDNA bore unique molecular identifiers. TCRdb processed the 5' RACE reads anew with MiXCR; each CDR3 protein has one entry. This sample carries about 810,000 distinct CDR3 sequences, approximately 13% of them seen once, and the ten largest clones take around 1.6%. This CDR3 region has 18 residues. Germline V gene data show CDR1 as MNHEY and CDR2 as SMNVEV (reference sequence). V lost 0 bases, J lost 0 bases, and 16 bases lay in between. Study findings and constraints: Analyses of zero insertions could, in part, be confounded by invariant MAIT and iNKT cells. Monozygotic twin pairs showed more out-of-frame TCR alpha sharing than models estimated.

About this clonotype: Its matching antigen is unknown.

These data were likewise used in another study, on yellow fever vaccine responses in identical twins. That investigation notes: Among the twins, the vaccine T cell response reportedly seemed partly convergent and partly personalized.

The sample comprised PBMCs. The chain joins TRBV27 to TRBJ2-3; no firm D call. The TCR comes from a woman younger than 35 in good health. In nucleotides, the CDR3 is TGTGCCAGCAGTTTATCCGGGCAGACCAAAACCAGCACAGATACGCAGTATTTT. Protein product: CASSLSGQTKTSTDTQYF.